This passage covers 30 T cell receptor beta chains from one sample sequenced in a study of blood T cells in healthy people across ages. Through a sample-barcoded 5' primer and a J-beta primer mix, a second PCR was run for roughly 7 to 12 cycles. In TCRdb, the 5' RACE reads were re-called with MiXCR into one record per CDR3 protein. This table holds hundreds of thousands of distinct CDR3 sequences, 56% found once. The sequencing sample was made of blood. The receptors here all came from a man aged 35 to 55 in good health.

This clonotype was counted only a few times. The chain carries TRBV27 and TRBJ2-7; D is unclear. Germline values: CDR1 MNHEY, CDR2 SMNVEV (reference sequence). The CDR3 has 14 residues. Trimming took off 2 bases at V and 1 base at J, with 9 bases between the two ends. This CDR3 reads CASSLIASSYEQYF. DNA for the CDR3: TGTGCCAGCAGTTTAATAGCCAGTTCCTACGAGCAGTACTTC.

The chain combines TRBV24-1 with TRBJ2-3; D is unresolved. Germline V lookup: CDR1 KGHDR, CDR2 SFDVKD. This CDR3 spans 13 amino acids. The V end lost 4 bases, the J end lost 4 bases, and 8 bases lay between the germline ends. CDR3 residues: CATSDPPADTQYF. The CDR3 nucleotides are TGTGCCACCAGTGACCCCCCCGCAGATACGCAGTATTTT.

This clonotype was recorded at least ten times. J is TRBJ2-7 and V is TRBV5-1, with TRBD2 identical over 7 bases. The J segment lost 0 bases and the V segment lost 3 bases, leaving 9 bases of the junction unmatched. Germline V gives CDR1 SGHRS, CDR2 YFSETQ. The CDR3 loop spans 16 amino acids. This chain's CDR3 is CASSSEGRDYSYEQYF. As DNA, the CDR3 is TGCGCCAGCAGCTCCGAGGGCAGGGACTACTCCTACGAGCAGTACTTC. Drawing the rest from reference TRBV5-1 and TRBJ2-7, the complete variable domain is KAGVTQTPRYLIKTRGQQVTLSCSPISGHRSVSWYQQTPGQGLQFLFEYFSETQRNKGNFPGRFSGRQFSNSRSEMNVSTLELGDSALYLCASSSEGRDYSYEQYFGPGTRLTVT.

V usage is TRBV7-3 and J usage is TRBJ2-3, with D possibly matching TRBD2 (6 bases). CDR1 and CDR2 (germline): SGHTA, FQGTGA. The ends were cut back, 6 bases at V and 2 bases at J, with 12 bases in the middle. The CDR3 is 14 residues long. The CDR3 here is CASSRLGNTDTQYF. CDR3 DNA: TGTGCCAGCAGTCGACTAGGAAACACAGATACGCAGTATTTT.

The chain employs TRBV12-3 or TRBV12-4 and TRBJ2-5; D assignment may be TRBD1 or TRBD2 (5 bases each). The last part of the DNA fits TRBJ2-7 better; the J call may be wrong. This CDR3 contains 16 residues. CDR3 DNA sequence: TGTGCCAGCAGTTTTTCATTGGGGCGGGCGTTCCACGAGCAGTACTTC. Amino acid sequence: CASSFSLGRAFHEQYF.

There are a few counts of this clonotype. This chain links TRBV20-1 with TRBJ2-3; D remains ambiguous. The germline CDR1 and CDR2 sequences are DFQATT and SNEGSKA (reference sequence). V was clipped by 5 bases and J by 12 bases, with 6 bases between them. The CDR3 length is 8 residues. The CDR3 protein is CSAPPQYF. In nucleotides, the CDR3 is TGCAGTGCTCCCCCTCAGTATTTT.

V gene TRBV7-3 combines with J gene TRBJ2-1, with 7 bases fitting TRBD2. CDR1 and CDR2 (germline): SGHTA, FQGTGA. The CDR3 loop spans 14 amino acids. After removal of 3 bases from V and 5 bases from J, the junction contained 4 bases not matched to a gene. CDR3 amino acids: CASSFAGTNNEQFF. The CDR3 coding sequence is TGTGCCAGCAGCTTTGCCGGGACTAACAATGAGCAGTTCTTC.

This clonotype was found a few times. V gene TRBV29-1 combines with J gene TRBJ2-7; D is undetermined. There are 12 residues in the CDR3. Trimming removed 7 bases from V and 6 bases from J, with 16 bases in between. Per germline, CDR1 SQVTM and CDR2 ANQGSEA. CDR3: CSAGDIFTEQYF. Written as DNA, the CDR3 is TGCAGCGCTGGGGATATATTTACCGAGCAGTACTTC.

This clonotype came up a few times. The CDR3 DNA reads as TGTGCCAGCAGGATGACAGGGGACTATGGCTACACCTTC. Protein sequence: CASRMTGDYGYTF. The chain combines TRBV25-1 with TRBJ1-2, with 8 positions matching TRBD1. This CDR3 has 13 residues. From germline, CDR1 is MGHDK and CDR2 SYGVNS. V lost 6 bases, J lost 3 bases, and 3 bases stayed unmatched.

To note about this clonotype: A single base separates this from a much larger clone, so it may be a read error. This rearrangement joins TRBV7-2 to TRBJ2-7; D assignment may be TRBD1 or TRBD2 (6 bases each). Germline CDR1 SGHTA, CDR2 FQGNSA. CDR3 length: 12 residues. V was clipped by 5 bases and J by 5 bases, with 10 bases between them. The CDR3 region is CASSRGPHEQYF. The DNA for the CDR3 is TGTGCCAGCAGCCGGGGGCCCCACGAGCAGTACTTC.

V is TRBV4-1 and J is TRBJ2-4; TRBD2 might be the D (5 bases). Near its end, the DNA agrees better with TRBJ2-5, so the J call may be wrong. Germline V gene data show CDR1 as MGHRA and CDR2 as YSYEKL. The CDR3 spans 15 residues. DNA of the CDR3: TGCGCCAGCAGCCAAGATGGGTGGTCGGGGGAGACCCAGTACTTC. Protein: CASSQDGWSGETQYF.

The chain uses TRBV12-3 or TRBV12-4 and TRBJ1-2, with 7 bases fitting TRBD1. V trimming: 6 bases; J trimming: 9 bases; junction bases outside the gene matches: 16. This CDR3 has 15 residues. DNA for the CDR3: TGTGCCAGCAGGCATGGGACAGCCCCAAAATTTCGCTACACCTTC. Translation gives CASRHGTAPKFRYTF.

This clonotype turned up a few times. This chain joins TRBV4-3 and TRBJ2-7; D is ambiguous. The CDR3 is made up of 13 amino acids. With 1 base removed from V and 3 bases from J, the gap between germline ends came to 7 bases. CDR1 and CDR2 (germline): LGHNA, YSLEER. The CDR3 is CASSQAVGYEQYF. The DNA of the CDR3 is TGCGCCAGCAGCCAAGCGGTCGGCTACGAGCAGTACTTC.

This clonotype was observed a few times. The V call is TRBV7-9, the J call TRBJ2-4; D is possibly TRBD1 (6 bases). Matching the DNA end better, TRBJ2-7 makes the J call doubtful. The CDR3 totals 13 residues. Per the germline V gene, CDR1 is SEHNR and CDR2 is FQNEAQ (reference sequence). The DNA of the CDR3 is TGTGCCAGCAGCTGGGACGGGACATACGAGCAGTACTTC. It encodes CASSWDGTYEQYF.

This chain connects TRBV27 to TRBJ1-1; D is undetermined. V lost 5 bases and J lost 8, with 21 bases in between. The germline V gene encodes CDR1 MNHEY and CDR2 SMNVEV (reference sequence). CDR3 length equals 15 residues. The CDR3 sequence is CASSQTPEGFREAFF. Written as DNA, the CDR3 is TGTGCCAGCAGTCAAACCCCGGAGGGATTCAGGGAAGCTTTCTTT.

This chain joins TRBV6-2 or TRBV6-3 and TRBJ2-1; D is unresolved. V was cut by 2 bases and J by 4 bases, with 3 bases left in between. Germline loops: CDR1 MNHEY, CDR2 SVGEGT. The CDR3 is 12 amino acids. The chain's CDR3 is CASSYTYNEQFF. The CDR3 DNA sequence: TGTGCCAGCAGTTACACGTACAATGAGCAGTTCTTC.

There are many counts of this clonotype. A read error may be the cause here, since a much bigger clone is one base away. V gene TRBV4-1 combines with J gene TRBJ2-5; D gene uncertain. The CDR3 loop spans 17 amino acids. Germline lookup yields CDR1 MGHRA and CDR2 YSYEKL. The V end was cut by 0 bases, the J end by 11 bases, with 25 bases between. CDR3 nucleotide sequence: TGCGCCAGCAGCCAAGACCAAACTCCCTTAGGAACCGATGAGCAGTACTTC. This codes for CASSQDQTPLGTDEQYF.

The V call is TRBV10-3, the J call TRBJ1-1; 9 positions match TRBD1. Germline V CDR1 and CDR2: ENHRY, SYGVKD. The CDR3 totals 14 residues. J was trimmed by 10 bases and V by 8 bases; bases with no gene match: 14. In DNA, the CDR3 is TGTGCCATCGTGAATGGGGACAGGGATGGCCCAGCTTTCTTT. Residues: CAIVNGDRDGPAFF.

This chain uses TRBV29-1 with TRBJ2-3, with TRBD2 matching over 8 bases. V lost 7 bases, J lost 0 bases, and 18 bases stayed unmatched. Per the germline V gene, CDR1 is SQVTM and CDR2 is ANQGSEA. The CDR3 consists of 18 residues. The CDR3 here is CSASQGSGLVSSTDTQYF. The CDR3 nucleotides read TGCAGCGCCTCACAAGGTTCGGGACTAGTCTCTAGCACAGATACGCAGTATTTT.

In this sample, this clonotype turned up a few times. This chain links TRBV10-3 with TRBJ2-1, with D perhaps TRBD2 (6 bases). CDR1 and CDR2 from the germline V gene are ENHRY and SYGVKD. V was cut by 6 bases and J by 1 base, with 16 bases left in between. This CDR3 region has 16 residues. The DNA of the CDR3 is TGTGCCATCAGGGGGGACGCGGGATTATCCTACAATGAGCAGTTCTTC. Translating it yields CAIRGDAGLSYNEQFF.

This clonotype was picked up a small number of times. The CDR3 coding sequence is TGTGCCAGCAGTCCGGGGCGGGACAGCACAGATACGCAGTATTTT. This encodes CASSPGRDSTDTQYF. The genes are TRBV28 and TRBJ2-3, with D perhaps TRBD2 (6 bases). The CDR3 is 15 amino acids. Trimming took off 5 bases at V and 0 bases at J, with 12 bases between the two ends. CDR1 is MDHEN, CDR2 SYDVKM, per germline.

The chain has TRBV20-1 and TRBJ1-5; 8 bases line up with TRBD1. Trimming took 3 bases from V and 6 from J; bases not matched to a gene: 10. The CDR3 is 15 residues long. Germline V gene data show CDR1 as DFQATT and CDR2 as SNEGSKA (reference sequence). The CDR3 protein is CSASQPGGEGQPQHF. The CDR3 nucleotides read TGCAGTGCTAGTCAGCCAGGGGGCGAAGGTCAGCCCCAGCATTTT.

V is TRBV20-1 and J is TRBJ2-7; D perhaps matches TRBD1 (6 bases). CDR1 and CDR2 from the germline V gene are DFQATT and SNEGSKA (reference sequence). V was shortened by 6 bases and J by 3 bases, with 18 bases between the two germline ends. This CDR3 contains 14 residues. The CDR3 DNA follows: TGCAGTGCCACGGGCCCCGGGACAAGCTACGAGCAGTACTTC. This sequence encodes CSATGPGTSYEQYF.

This clonotype was observed many times. V gene TRBV20-1 combines with J gene TRBJ2-5, with 10 bases aligning to TRBD1. There are 14 residues in the CDR3. From germline, CDR1 is DFQATT and CDR2 SNEGSKA (reference sequence). With V trimmed by 6 bases and J by 2 bases, 6 bases remained unmatched. The CDR3 region is CSARTGGGQETQYF. Written as DNA, the CDR3 is TGCAGTGCCCGGACAGGGGGTGGGCAAGAGACCCAGTACTTC.

CDR3 protein: CASSLVVAGGGRRYF. The DNA of the CDR3 is TGTGCCAGCAGCTTAGTGGTAGCGGGAGGAGGAAGAAGGTACTTC. The V gene is TRBV7-2, the J gene TRBJ2-5, with 10 bases lining up with TRBD2. CDR3 length equals 15 residues. The germline V gene encodes CDR1 SGHTA and CDR2 FQGNSA. V lost 1 base and J lost 13; bases outside the gene matches: 12.

The gene calls are TRBV29-1 and TRBJ1-1, with D tentatively TRBD1 (5 bases). Trimming stripped 7 bases from V and 2 bases from J, with 5 bases between. The CDR3 sequence is 10 residues long. CDR1 and CDR2 (germline): SQVTM, ANQGSEA. The CDR3 region has the DNA TGCAGCGGGACAAACACTGAAGCTTTCTTT. Protein: CSGTNTEAFF. Based on the CDR3 plus reference TRBV29-1 and TRBJ1-1, the full variable domain is SAVISQKPSRDICQRGTSLTIQCQVDSQVTMMFWYRQQPGQSLTLIATANQGSEATYESGFVIDKFPISRPNLTFSTLTVSNMSPEDSSIYLCSGTNTEAFFGQGTRLTVV.

The rearrangement joins TRBV24-1 to TRBJ2-1; 8 bases map to TRBD1. The V and J ends lost 3 bases and 13 bases, in that order; junction bases with no gene match: 4. The CDR3 length is 12 residues. Looked up from germline, CDR1 is KGHDR and CDR2 is SFDVKD. The CDR3 sequence: CATSDADREQFF. The CDR3 nucleotides are TGTGCCACCAGTGATGCGGACAGGGAACAGTTCTTC.

The V gene is TRBV4-3, the J gene TRBJ2-5, with 9 bases lining up with TRBD2. The J call is in doubt because the DNA end fits TRBJ2-7 better. Germline CDR1 LGHNA, CDR2 YSLEER. The CDR3 runs 15 residues. CDR3 sequence (DNA): TGCGCCAGCAGCCAGGTAGCGGGAGAAAGTTACGAGCAGTACTTC. It is translated as CASSQVAGESYEQYF.

This clonotype was observed once. The V call is TRBV28, the J call TRBJ2-7; 7 bases align to TRBD2. V trimming: 5 bases; J trimming: 2 bases; junction bases outside the gene matches: 3. The CDR3 runs to 13 residues. Germline CDR1 is MDHEN and CDR2 is SYDVKM. The CDR3 loop is CASSRLAPYEQYF. For the CDR3, the DNA is TGTGCCAGCAGTAGACTAGCCCCCTACGAGCAGTACTTC.

V gene TRBV6-1 combines with J gene TRBJ2-5; TRBD1 is a possible D gene (6 bases). Germline CDR1 MNHNS, CDR2 SASEGT. V was clipped by 7 bases and J by 4 bases, with 13 bases between them. This CDR3 has 13 amino acids. CDR3 amino acids: CASKQGQGETQYF. CDR3 nucleotides: TGTGCCAGCAAACAGGGTCAGGGAGAGACCCAGTACTTC.